The present entry profiles one TCR beta chain with its context. Antigen unknown. The data belong to a study of shared clonotypes between healthy human individuals. Broader study findings: Sequencing depth was a factor that was expected to affect clonotype sharing among donors. Estimated clonotype richness was generally higher in naive than memory subsets.

Selected positively for CCR7 and CD45RO-negative, naive CD8 cells excluded terminally differentiated effector memory CD45RA+ cells. Clones were sequenced by immunoSEQ multiplex PCR, and TCRdb holds only the in-frame ones, with some missing. The sample lists under 1 million clones; approximately 97% were seen once. Sequencing was done on a sample of naive CD8+ T cells sorted from blood. The receptor's source is a man aged 25-45 years in good health.

CDR3 DNA sequence: TGCGCCAGCAGCCAGGTGGACGGAGCTGAAGCTTTCTTT. This codes for CASSQVDGAEAFF. The V and J genes are TRBV4-3 and TRBJ1-1; D is uncertain. The V gene's germline CDR1 is LGHNA and CDR2 YSLEER. The CDR3 runs to 13 residues. V lost 3 bases, J lost 6 bases, and 11 bases lay in between.